One and the same sample provided the 14 T cell receptor beta chains below, sequenced in a study of OX40 agonist ivuxolimab in advanced cancers. Profiled with immunoSEQ multiplex PCR; TCRdb holds only in-frame clones, not every one. The sample holds 68,000 or so clones; around 82% are singletons and the top ten take approximately 2.1%. The sequenced sample was CD4+ or CD8+ T cells sorted from blood, obtained in a trial of the OX40 agonist ivuxolimab. These receptors came from an adult with an advanced solid tumor such as melanoma, head and neck, liver or kidney cancer.

The rearrangement links TRBV23-1 to TRBJ2-7; D call uncertain. TRBV23-1 carries the ORF label, with uncertain function. The CDR3 extends over 12 amino acids. V shed 6 bases and J shed 4 bases, with 10 bases lying between them. The CDR3: CASSLNTYEQYF. The CDR3 nucleotides are TGCGCCAGCAGCCTAAACACGTACGAGCAGTACTTC.

V usage is TRBV29-1 and J usage is TRBJ2-1; no clear D gene. Germline assignment: CDR1 SQVTM and CDR2 ANQGSEA. This CDR3 spans 12 amino acids. V lost 7 bases and J 5 bases, leaving 12 bases between the germline ends. CDR3 sequence: CSAGVSHNEQFF. The CDR3 DNA is TGCAGCGCCGGAGTGTCCCACAATGAGCAGTTCTTC.

This clone has more than one count but fewer than ten. This chain connects TRBV10-3 to TRBJ1-1, with D uncertain. The CDR3 is 13 amino acids. Germline assignment: CDR1 ENHRY and CDR2 SYGVKD. The ends were cut back, 6 bases at V and 2 bases at J, with 10 bases in the middle. The chain's CDR3 is CAIRTPGNTEAFF. The CDR3, as DNA: TGTGCCATCAGGACCCCGGGAAACACTGAAGCTTTCTTT.

The rearrangement links TRBV7-2 to TRBJ1-4; D unresolved. CDR1 SGHTA and CDR2 FQGNSA come from the germline V gene. The germline V and J ends were trimmed by 5 bases and 7 bases, with 17 bases remaining between them. The CDR3 runs 15 residues. The CDR3 protein is CASSGGHPGGEKLFF. Written as DNA, the CDR3 is TGTGCCAGCAGCGGTGGGCACCCCGGAGGTGAAAAACTGTTTTTT.

The chain employs TRBV28 and TRBJ1-5, with TRBD1 as a possible D gene (6 bases). Trimming took 3 bases from V and 0 from J, leaving 9 bases between them. The CDR3 is 15 amino acids. Germline CDR1 MDHEN, CDR2 SYDVKM. DNA of the CDR3: TGTGCCAGCAGTTTTCTACAGGGTAGCAATCAGCCCCAGCATTTT. This gives the protein CASSFLQGSNQPQHF.

This rearrangement joins TRBV4-3 to TRBJ2-7; 8 positions agree with TRBD1. V lost 3 bases and J lost 3; bases outside the gene matches: 4. The CDR3 length is 14 residues. In germline, CDR1 is LGHNA, CDR2 YSLEER. CDR3 nucleotides: TGCGCCAGCAGCCAGTCCGGACAGGGCTACGAGCAGTACTTC. It is translated as CASSQSGQGYEQYF.

The J gene is TRBJ2-3, the V gene TRBV7-3, with D possibly being TRBD2 (6 bases). CDR3 size: 15 residues. The germline gives CDR1 SGHTA, CDR2 FQGTGA. Between the trimmed V and J ends, which lost 3 bases and 6 bases, there was a span of 16 bases. The DNA for the CDR3 is TGTGCCAGCAGCTTCTACGACGGGAGCTCGGATACGCAGTATTTT. It is translated as CASSFYDGSSDTQYF.

The chain carries TRBV2 and TRBJ2-7; a possible D gene is TRBD2 (5 bases). The CDR3 is 15 amino acids. V lost 3 bases, J lost 0 bases, and 12 bases lay in between. The V gene's germline CDR1 is SNHLY and CDR2 FYNNEI. The CDR3 loop reads CASSEGIRDSYEQYF. The CDR3 DNA follows: TGTGCCAGCAGTGAGGGCATCCGGGACTCCTACGAGCAGTACTTC. Using reference TRBV2 and TRBJ2-7 for the parts outside the CDR3, the full variable domain is EPEVTQTPSHQVTQMGQEVILRCVPISNHLYFYWYRQILGQKVEFLVSFYNNEISEKSEIFDDQFSVERPDGSNFTLKIRSTKLEDSAMYFCASSEGIRDSYEQYFGPGTRLTVT.

The rearrangement uses TRBV7-3 and TRBJ2-1, with 7 bases lining up with TRBD2. Germline V gene sequence: CDR1 SGHTA, CDR2 FQGTGA. With 4 bases clipped from V and 10 bases from J, the junction kept 13 bases outside the gene matches. The CDR3 is 15 residues long. The CDR3 sequence: CASSSEGPTSAEQFF. The CDR3 DNA reads as TGTGCCAGCAGCTCCGAAGGACCAACTAGCGCCGAGCAGTTCTTC.

This sequence joins TRBV5-4 and TRBJ2-3, with D tentatively TRBD1 (5 bases). The CDR3 runs 14 residues. V was trimmed by 4 bases and J by 5 bases, leaving 14 bases between them. In germline, CDR1 is SGHNT, CDR2 YYREEE (reference sequence). The CDR3 here is CASSPWQGRDTQYF. DNA for the CDR3: TGTGCCAGCAGCCCGTGGCAGGGAAGAGATACGCAGTATTTT. Combining the CDR3 with reference TRBV5-4 and TRBJ2-3 gives the whole variable domain ETGVTQSPTHLIKTRGQQVTLRCSSQSGHNTVSWYQQALGQGPQFIFQYYREEENGRGNFPPRFSGLQFPNYSSELNVNALELDDSALYLCASSPWQGRDTQYFGPGTRLTVL.

The genes are TRBV11-3 and TRBJ2-2, with 12 bases matching TRBD2. Losses at the gene ends were 4 bases for V and 6 bases for J; bases not matched to a gene: 3. Germline loops: CDR1 SGHNT, CDR2 YENEEA. This CDR3 comprises 15 residues. CDR3 residues: CASSSTSGSPGELFF. As DNA, the CDR3 is TGTGCCAGCAGCTCGACTAGCGGGAGCCCCGGGGAGCTGTTTTTT.

CDR3 in amino acids: CASSSDRRGDQPQHF. The CDR3 bases are TGTGCCAGCAGCTCGGACAGGCGGGGGGATCAGCCCCAGCATTTT. The rearrangement uses TRBV6-5 and TRBJ1-5; 7 bases are a match to TRBD1. V lost 6 bases to trimming and J lost 5 bases; unmatched junction nucleotides: 10. CDR1 MNHEY and CDR2 SVGAGI come from the germline V gene. This CDR3 is built from 15 residues.

This clone occurred once. The chain is built from TRBV9 and TRBJ2-5, with no clear D. The CDR3 contains 15 residues. Germline V lookup: CDR1 SGDLS, CDR2 YYNGEE. The V end lost 4 bases, the J end lost 1 base, and 14 bases lay between the germline ends. CDR3 residues: CASSLPTFPQETQYF. CDR3 DNA: TGTGCCAGCAGCTTACCGACATTTCCCCAAGAGACCCAGTACTTC.

The gene calls are TRBV18 and TRBJ2-5, with 7 bases aligning to TRBD1. From germline, CDR1 is KGHSH and CDR2 LQKENI. V was clipped by 0 bases and J by 1 base; unmatched bases: 2. This CDR3 region has 15 residues. CDR3 DNA sequence: TGTGCCAGCTCACCACCCGGGACAGCCCAAGAGACCCAGTACTTC. Its translation: CASSPPGTAQETQYF. The variable domain in full, completed from reference TRBV18 and TRBJ2-5, reads NAGVMQNPRHLVRRRGQEARLRCSPMKGHSHVYWYRQLPEEGLKFMVYLQKENIIDESGMPKERFSAEFPKEGPSILRIQQVVRGDSAAYFCASSPPGTAQETQYFGPGTRLLVL.